This TCR beta chain was recovered during a study of T cells in Graves' hyperthyroidism and ophthalmopathy (dated by TCRdb to the late 2010s). For the study in its entirety: Peripheral blood samples were taken at initial diagnosis, before any treatment was given. To identify distinguishing TCR V-J signatures, a discovery cohort of roughly 100 patients was used, comprising fewer than 45 with Graves' ophthalmopathy and 57 with stable Graves' hyperthyroidism. An independent validation cohort of 18 to 20 hyperthyroidism patients and some 15 patients who later progressed to ophthalmopathy tested prospective prediction of ophthalmopathy. The 100 discovery patients were divided at random into training and test sets in a 7:3 ratio. In addition, the study compared T-cell repertoires in thyroid tissue and in blood from about 6 Graves' hyperthyroidism patients. After sampling, hyperthyroidism patients received methimazole starting at 30 mg daily, and ophthalmopathy patients received high-dose intravenous methylprednisolone. The paper describes TCR Vbeta CDR3 sequencing of 120 to 150 peripheral blood samples, made up of roughly 45 ophthalmopathy patients, roughly 75 hyperthyroidism patients and 17 progressor patients.

The table lists this clonotype with many counts. Which antigen it targets is not known. Within one base of it there is no much larger clone, and no base qualities were kept. The TCR beta CDR3 regions were amplified from the RNA transcripts. The first round of RT-PCR for the TCR CDR3 was performed with the HTBI primer set and the Qiagen OneStep RT-PCR kit. The libraries were constructed in a second round of multiplex PCR and then size-selected and purified. Sequencing of the libraries was done on an Illumina HiSeq2000 using paired-end 100 bp reads. The original pipeline was this. SOAPnuke was used to process the raw data, with reads discarded if the reads contained adapters or uncalled bases, had a mean Phred below 15, or lacked an exact constant-primer or identifier match. High-quality paired reads were merged with COPE v1.2.5, and unique nucleotide sequences were defined as clonotypes. Clonotypes were aligned to IMGT TRBV, TRBD and TRBJ reference segments using MiTCR v1.1. Only V-J combinations with frequency above 0.0001, covering 99% to 99.2% of repertoires, were analysed. The TCS score was defined as F50 (clonal expansion) divided by E x V (chaos), with BLOSUM62-based TCRdist calculated between CDR3 peptides within each V-J. Welch's t-statistics and random forest reduced fewer than 600 V-J features to 13, which were used in a naive Bayes classifier (R e1071). TCRdb reran the public reads through fastp at Q25 and MiXCR, keeping productive beta chains. Under each unique CDR3 protein, matching rows form one entry showing the most common genes and DNA. TCRdb, rather than the study authors, made the V and J calls. This sample holds a few hundred thousand distinct CDR3 sequences; 15% to 20% were observed only once. Of the sample, roughly 29% falls within the top ten clones.

Ophthalmopathy patients had moderately to severely active disease, with a Clinical Activity Score of 3 or more, a NOSPECS grade of 4 or more, and a disease duration of less than 3 months. Exclusion was applied to patients with uncontrolled infections, other autoimmune diseases, pregnancy or lactation. Diagnoses were established on the basis of clinical symptoms, serum thyroxine and TRAb, thyroid ultrasound, and orbital computed tomography. PBMCs were separated from around 9.1 ml of fresh peripheral blood using Ficoll-Paque density gradient centrifugation. Trizol reagent was used to extract total RNA, and RNA quality was then checked on an Agilent 2100 Bioanalyzer. Broader findings and caveats from the paper: In validation, the model predicted progression to ophthalmopathy with over 60% sensitivity and around 72% specificity, a median of about 6.7 months before onset. No statistical method was used to fix the sample size in advance, and group allocation was not hidden from the investigators. Most expanded thyroid clonotypes (frequency above 0.001) were also found in blood, which suggests that blood repertoires may mirror thyroid immune responses. A 13 V-J signature model separated ophthalmopathy from stable hyperthyroidism, with just over 85% sensitivity and roughly 84% specificity in cross-validation and 80%/75% in testing.

The CDR3 measures 11 amino acids from cysteine to phenylalanine. CDR3 DNA is the only sequence kept; it has 33 bases, read in frame from the first base. The V and J ends are trimmed by 3 bases and 6 bases, leaving 6 bases between them. Based on the germline V gene, the CDR1 and CDR2 sequences are SGHDN and FVKESK. This clonotype was obtained from a woman in her twenties or thirties with Graves' ophthalmopathy. Sequenced: blood. The chain couples TRBV14 to TRBJ2-7; the D gene identity is not certain. The CDR3 loop reads CASSQMGEQYF. Here is the DNA: TGTGCCAGCAGCCAGATGGGCGAGCAGTACTTC.